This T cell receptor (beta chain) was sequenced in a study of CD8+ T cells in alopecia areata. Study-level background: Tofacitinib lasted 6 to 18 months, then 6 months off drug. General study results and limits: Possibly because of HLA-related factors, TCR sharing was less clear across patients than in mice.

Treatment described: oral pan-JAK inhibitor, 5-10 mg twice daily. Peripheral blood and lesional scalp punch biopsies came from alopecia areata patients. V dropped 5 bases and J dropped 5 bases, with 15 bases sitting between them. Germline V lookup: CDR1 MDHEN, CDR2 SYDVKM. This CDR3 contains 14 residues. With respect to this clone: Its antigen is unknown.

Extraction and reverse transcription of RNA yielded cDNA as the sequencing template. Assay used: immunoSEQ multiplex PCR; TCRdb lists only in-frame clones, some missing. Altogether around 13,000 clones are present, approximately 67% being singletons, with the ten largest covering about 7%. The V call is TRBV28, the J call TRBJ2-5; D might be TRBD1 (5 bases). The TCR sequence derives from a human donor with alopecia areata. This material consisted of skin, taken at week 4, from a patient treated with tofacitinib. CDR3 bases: TGTGCCAGCAGTATAGCAGGGCCAGGGGAGACCCAGTACTTC. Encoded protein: CASSIAGPGETQYF.